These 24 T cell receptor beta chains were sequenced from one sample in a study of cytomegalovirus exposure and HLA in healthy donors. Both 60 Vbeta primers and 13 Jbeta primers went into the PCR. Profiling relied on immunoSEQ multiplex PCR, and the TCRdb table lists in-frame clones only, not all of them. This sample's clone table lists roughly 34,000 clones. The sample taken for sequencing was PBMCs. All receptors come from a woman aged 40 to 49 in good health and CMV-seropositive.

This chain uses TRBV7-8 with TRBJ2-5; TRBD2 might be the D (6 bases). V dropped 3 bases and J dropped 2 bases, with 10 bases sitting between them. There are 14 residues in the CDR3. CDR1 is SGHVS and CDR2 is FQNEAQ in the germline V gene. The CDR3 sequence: CASSFRDFQETQYF. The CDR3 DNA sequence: TGTGCCAGCAGCTTCCGGGACTTTCAAGAGACCCAGTACTTC.

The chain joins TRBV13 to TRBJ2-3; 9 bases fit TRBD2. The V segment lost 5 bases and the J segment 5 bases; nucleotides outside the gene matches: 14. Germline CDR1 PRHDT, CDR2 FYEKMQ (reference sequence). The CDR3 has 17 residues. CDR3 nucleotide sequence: TGTGCCAGCAGCCCCCCAGTATCTAGCGGGACGGGAGATACGCAGTATTTT. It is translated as CASSPPVSSGTGDTQYF.

The CDR3 loop is CASSYDGGNQPQHF. The DNA of the CDR3 is TGTGCCAGCAGTTACGATGGAGGGAATCAGCCCCAGCATTTT. The chain couples TRBV6-6 to TRBJ1-5; D is ambiguous. The CDR3 consists of 14 residues. Trimming shortened V by 2 bases and J by 4 bases, and 9 bases separated the two germline ends. The germline V gene has CDR1 MNHNY and CDR2 SVGAGI (reference sequence).

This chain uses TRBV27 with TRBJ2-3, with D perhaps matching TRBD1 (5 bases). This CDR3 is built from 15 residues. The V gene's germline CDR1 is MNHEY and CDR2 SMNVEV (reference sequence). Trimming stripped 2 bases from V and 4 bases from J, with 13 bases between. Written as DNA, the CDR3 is TGTGCCAGCAGTTTAAGGGCTAGGGGATCAGATACGCAGTATTTT. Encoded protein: CASSLRARGSDTQYF.

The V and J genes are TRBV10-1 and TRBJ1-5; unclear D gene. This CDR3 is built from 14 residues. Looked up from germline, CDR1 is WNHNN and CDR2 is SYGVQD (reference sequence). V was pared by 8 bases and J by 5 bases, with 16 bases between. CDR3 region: CASRGGVGDQPQHF. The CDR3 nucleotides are TGCGCCAGCCGAGGCGGGGTCGGGGATCAGCCCCAGCATTTT.

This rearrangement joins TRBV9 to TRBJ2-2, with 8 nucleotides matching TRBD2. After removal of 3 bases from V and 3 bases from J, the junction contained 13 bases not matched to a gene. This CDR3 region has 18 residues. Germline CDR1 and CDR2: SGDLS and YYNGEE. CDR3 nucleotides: TGTGCCAGCAGCGCCAGACTAGCGCGAACTCGGGACACCGGGGAGCTGTTTTTT. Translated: CASSARLARTRDTGELFF.

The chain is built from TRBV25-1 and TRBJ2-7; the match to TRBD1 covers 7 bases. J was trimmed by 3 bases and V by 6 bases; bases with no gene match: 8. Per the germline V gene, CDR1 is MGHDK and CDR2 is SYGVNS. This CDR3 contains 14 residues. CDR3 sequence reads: CASRATGYNYEQYF. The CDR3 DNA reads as TGTGCCAGCAGGGCGACAGGGTACAACTACGAGCAGTACTTC.

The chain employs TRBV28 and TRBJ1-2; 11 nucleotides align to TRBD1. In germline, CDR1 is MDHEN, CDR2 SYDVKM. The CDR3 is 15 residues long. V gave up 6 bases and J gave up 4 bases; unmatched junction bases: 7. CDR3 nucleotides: TGTGCCAGCAGATTGGGGACAGGGGGTCCCTATGGCTACACCTTC. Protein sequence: CASRLGTGGPYGYTF.

The CDR3 reads CSVEDLPQGVTEAFF. CDR3 nucleotides: TGCAGCGTTGAAGATTTACCCCAGGGGGTAACTGAAGCTTTCTTT. This rearrangement joins TRBV29-1 to TRBJ1-1; 7 nucleotides agree with TRBD1. This CDR3 has 15 residues. Germline values: CDR1 SQVTM, CDR2 ANQGSEA. V shed 0 bases, J shed 5 bases, and the junction held 9 bases outside the gene matches. The variable domain in full, with the rest retrieved from reference TRBV29-1 and TRBJ1-1, is SAVISQKPSRDICQRGTSLTIQCQVDSQVTMMFWYRQQPGQSLTLIATANQGSEATYESGFVIDKFPISRPNLTFSTLTVSNMSPEDSSIYLCSVEDLPQGVTEAFFGQGTRLTVV.

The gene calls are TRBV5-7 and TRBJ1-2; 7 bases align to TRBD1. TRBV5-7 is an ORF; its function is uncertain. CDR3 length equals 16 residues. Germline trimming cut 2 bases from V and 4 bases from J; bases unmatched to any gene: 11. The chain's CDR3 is CASSLNRGSFIYGYTF. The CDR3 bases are TGTGCCAGCAGCTTAAACAGGGGAAGTTTTATCTATGGCTACACCTTC.

CDR3 loop: CASSRQPAGYTF. The CDR3 nucleotides are TGTGCCAGCAGCCGACAGCCGGCGGGCTACACCTTC. The chain employs TRBV28 and TRBJ1-2; tentative D call: TRBD1 (5 bases). CDR3 length: 12 residues. The V gene's germline CDR1 is MDHEN and CDR2 SYDVKM. Trimming pared 6 bases from V and 8 bases from J, leaving 13 bases between.

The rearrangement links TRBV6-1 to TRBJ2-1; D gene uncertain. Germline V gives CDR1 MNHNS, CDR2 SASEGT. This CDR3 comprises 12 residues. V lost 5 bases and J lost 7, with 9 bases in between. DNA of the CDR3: TGTGCCAGCAGTTCCCGCGTGAATGAGCAGTTCTTC. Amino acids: CASSSRVNEQFF.

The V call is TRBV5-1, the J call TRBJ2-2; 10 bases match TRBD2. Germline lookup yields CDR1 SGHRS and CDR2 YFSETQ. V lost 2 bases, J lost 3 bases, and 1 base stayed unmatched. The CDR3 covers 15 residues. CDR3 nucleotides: TGCGCCAGCAGCTTCGGGACTAGCGACACCGGGGAGCTGTTTTTT. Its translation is CASSFGTSDTGELFF.

CDR3 region: CASSLGMNTEAFF. CDR3 nucleotide sequence: TGTGCCAGCAGCCTCGGGATGAACACTGAAGCTTTCTTT. The chain uses TRBV7-2 and TRBJ1-1, with D unclear. The CDR3 totals 13 residues. Germline V CDR1 and CDR2: SGHTA, FQGNSA. V shed 5 bases and J shed 0 bases, with 7 bases lying between them.

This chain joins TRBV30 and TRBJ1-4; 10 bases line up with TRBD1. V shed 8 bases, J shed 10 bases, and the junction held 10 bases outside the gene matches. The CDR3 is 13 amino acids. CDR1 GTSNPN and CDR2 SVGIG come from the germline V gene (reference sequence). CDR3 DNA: TGTGCCGGGTCGGGGGACAGGGGCGGAAAACTGTTTTTT. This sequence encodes CAGSGDRGGKLFF.

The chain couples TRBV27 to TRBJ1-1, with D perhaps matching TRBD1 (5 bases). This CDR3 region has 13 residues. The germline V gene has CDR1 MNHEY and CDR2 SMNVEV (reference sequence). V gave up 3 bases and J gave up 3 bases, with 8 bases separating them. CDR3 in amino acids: CASSLGLYTEAFF. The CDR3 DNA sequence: TGTGCCAGCAGTTTGGGACTGTACACTGAAGCTTTCTTT.

The CDR3 loop is CASTSPYGQYF. The CDR3 DNA follows: TGTGCCAGCACCTCACCGTACGGTCAGTACTTC. V and J are TRBV25-1 and TRBJ2-7, with D unclear. Trimming pared 7 bases from V and 10 bases from J, leaving 14 bases between. CDR1 MGHDK and CDR2 SYGVNS come from the germline V gene. The CDR3 runs to 11 residues.

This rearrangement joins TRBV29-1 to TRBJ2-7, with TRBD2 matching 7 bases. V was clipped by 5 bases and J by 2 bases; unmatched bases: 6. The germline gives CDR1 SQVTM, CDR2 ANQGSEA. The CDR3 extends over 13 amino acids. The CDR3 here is CSVSSGPAYEQYF. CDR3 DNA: TGCAGCGTTTCTAGCGGCCCCGCCTACGAGCAGTACTTC.

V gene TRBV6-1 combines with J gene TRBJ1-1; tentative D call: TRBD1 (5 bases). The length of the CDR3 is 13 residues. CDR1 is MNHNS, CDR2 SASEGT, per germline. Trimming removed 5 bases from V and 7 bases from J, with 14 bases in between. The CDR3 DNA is TGTGCCAGCAGTACGGACGGGAGGGGTGAAGCTTTCTTT. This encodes CASSTDGRGEAFF.

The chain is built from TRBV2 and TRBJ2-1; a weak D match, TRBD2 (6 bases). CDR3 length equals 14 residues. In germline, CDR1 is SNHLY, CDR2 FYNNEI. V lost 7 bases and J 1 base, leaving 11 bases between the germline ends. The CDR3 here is CASTLLASYNEQFF. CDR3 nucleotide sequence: TGTGCCAGCACCTTACTAGCATCCTACAATGAGCAGTTCTTC.

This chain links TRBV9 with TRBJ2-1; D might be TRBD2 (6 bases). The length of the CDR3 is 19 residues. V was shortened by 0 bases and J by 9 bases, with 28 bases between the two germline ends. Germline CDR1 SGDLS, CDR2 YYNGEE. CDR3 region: CASSVGRSAGIFRRSEQFF. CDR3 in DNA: TGTGCCAGCAGCGTAGGTCGAAGCGCGGGAATCTTTCGGCGAAGTGAGCAGTTCTTC.

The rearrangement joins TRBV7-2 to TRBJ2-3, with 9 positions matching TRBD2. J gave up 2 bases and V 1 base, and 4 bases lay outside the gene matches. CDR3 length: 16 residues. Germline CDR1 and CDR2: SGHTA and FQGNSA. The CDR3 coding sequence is TGTGCCAGCAGCTTAGTAGCGGGAGTCCCCACAGATACGCAGTATTTT. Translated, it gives CASSLVAGVPTDTQYF.

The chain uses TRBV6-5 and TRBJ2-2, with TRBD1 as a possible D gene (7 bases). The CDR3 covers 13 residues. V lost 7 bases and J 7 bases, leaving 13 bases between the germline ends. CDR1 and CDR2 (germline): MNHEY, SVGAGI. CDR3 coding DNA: TGTGCCAGCAAGGAGGGGGCGGACGGGGAGCTGTTTTTT. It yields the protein CASKEGADGELFF.

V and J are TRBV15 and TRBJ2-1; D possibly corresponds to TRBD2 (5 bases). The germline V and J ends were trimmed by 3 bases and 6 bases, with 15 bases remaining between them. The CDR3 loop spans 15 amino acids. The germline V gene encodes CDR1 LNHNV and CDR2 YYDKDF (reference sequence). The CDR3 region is CATSRDWSSGNEQFF. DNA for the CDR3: TGTGCCACCAGCAGGGACTGGTCCTCCGGCAATGAGCAGTTCTTC.